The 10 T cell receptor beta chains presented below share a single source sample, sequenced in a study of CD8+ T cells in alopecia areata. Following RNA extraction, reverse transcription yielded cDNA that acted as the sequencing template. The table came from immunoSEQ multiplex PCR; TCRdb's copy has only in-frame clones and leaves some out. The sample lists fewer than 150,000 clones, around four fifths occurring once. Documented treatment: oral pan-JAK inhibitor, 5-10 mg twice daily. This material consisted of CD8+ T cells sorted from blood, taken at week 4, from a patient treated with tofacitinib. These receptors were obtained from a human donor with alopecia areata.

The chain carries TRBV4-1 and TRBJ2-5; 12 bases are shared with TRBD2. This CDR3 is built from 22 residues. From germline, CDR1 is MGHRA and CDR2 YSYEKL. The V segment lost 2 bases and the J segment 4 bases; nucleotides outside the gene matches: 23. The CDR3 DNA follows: TGCGCCAGCAGCCAAAGGCCCCTCCTCTTATCTAGCGGGGGGGCCAATGGAGAGACCCAGTACTTC. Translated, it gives CASSQRPLLLSSGGANGETQYF.

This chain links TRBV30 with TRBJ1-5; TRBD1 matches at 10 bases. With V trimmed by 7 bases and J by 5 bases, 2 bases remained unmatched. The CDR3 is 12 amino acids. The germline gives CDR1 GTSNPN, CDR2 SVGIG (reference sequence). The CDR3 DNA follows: TGTGCCTCGGGACAGGGGCATCAGCCCCAGCATTTT. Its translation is CASGQGHQPQHF. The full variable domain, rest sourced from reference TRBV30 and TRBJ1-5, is SQTIHQWPATLVQPVGSPLSLECTVEGTSNPNLYWYRQAAGRGLQLLFYSVGIGQISSEVPQNLSASRPQDRQFILSSKKLLLSDSGFYLCASGQGHQPQHFGDGTRLSIL.

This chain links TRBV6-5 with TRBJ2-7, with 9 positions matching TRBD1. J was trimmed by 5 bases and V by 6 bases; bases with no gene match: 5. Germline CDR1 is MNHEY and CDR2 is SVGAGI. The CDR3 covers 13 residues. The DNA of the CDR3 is TGTGCCAGCAGCCCCGGGACAGGGAACGAGCAGTACTTC. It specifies CASSPGTGNEQYF.

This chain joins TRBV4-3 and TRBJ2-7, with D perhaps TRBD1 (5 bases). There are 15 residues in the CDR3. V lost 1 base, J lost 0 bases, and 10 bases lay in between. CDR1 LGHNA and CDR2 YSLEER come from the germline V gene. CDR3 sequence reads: CASSQVADSSYEQYF. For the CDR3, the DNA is TGCGCCAGCAGCCAAGTAGCTGACAGCTCCTACGAGCAGTACTTC.

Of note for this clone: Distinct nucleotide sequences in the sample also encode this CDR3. The CDR3: CASSLEGSSYEQYF. DNA for the CDR3: TGTGCCAGCAGCTTAGAGGGGAGCTCCTACGAGCAGTACTTC. The rearrangement joins TRBV7-9 to TRBJ2-7; D could derive from TRBD1 or TRBD2 (5 bases each). The CDR3 covers 14 residues. V was cut by 1 base and J by 0 bases, with 7 bases left in between. CDR1 and CDR2 from the germline V gene are SEHNR and FQNEAQ (reference sequence).

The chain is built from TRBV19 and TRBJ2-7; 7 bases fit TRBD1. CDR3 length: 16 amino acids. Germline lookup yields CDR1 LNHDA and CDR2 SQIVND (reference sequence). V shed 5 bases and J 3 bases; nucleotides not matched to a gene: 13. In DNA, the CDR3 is TGTGCCAGTAGTGCCAACCCGACAGGGACCCTCTACGAGCAGTACTTC. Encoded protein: CASSANPTGTLYEQYF.

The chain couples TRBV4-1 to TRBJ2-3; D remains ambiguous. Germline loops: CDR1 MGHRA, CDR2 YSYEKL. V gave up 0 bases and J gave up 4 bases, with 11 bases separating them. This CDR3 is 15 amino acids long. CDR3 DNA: TGCGCCAGCAGCCAAGATCTCGCCAGTCCAGATACGCAGTATTTT. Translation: CASSQDLASPDTQYF.

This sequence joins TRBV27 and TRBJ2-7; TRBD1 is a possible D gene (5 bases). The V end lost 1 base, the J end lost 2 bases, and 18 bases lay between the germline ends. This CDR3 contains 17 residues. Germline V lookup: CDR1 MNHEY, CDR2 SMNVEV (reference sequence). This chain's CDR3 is CASSLLPPATVAYEQYF. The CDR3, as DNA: TGTGCCAGCAGTTTATTGCCCCCAGCGACAGTAGCCTACGAGCAGTACTTC.

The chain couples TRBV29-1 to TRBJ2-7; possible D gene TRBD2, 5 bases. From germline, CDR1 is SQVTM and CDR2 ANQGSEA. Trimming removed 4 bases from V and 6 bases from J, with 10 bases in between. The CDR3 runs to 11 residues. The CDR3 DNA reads TGCAGCGTTGTCGTCCGGGGCGAGCAGTACTTC. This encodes CSVVVRGEQYF.

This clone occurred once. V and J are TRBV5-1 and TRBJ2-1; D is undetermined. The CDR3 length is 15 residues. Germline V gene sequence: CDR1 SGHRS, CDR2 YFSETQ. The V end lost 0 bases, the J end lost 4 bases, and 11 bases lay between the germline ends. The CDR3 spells CASSLVVQPYNEQFF. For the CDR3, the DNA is TGCGCCAGCAGCTTGGTAGTTCAGCCGTACAATGAGCAGTTCTTC.